What follows are 23 T cell receptor beta chains derived from one specimen sequenced in a study of PD-1 blockade in classical Hodgkin lymphoma. Time point given: cycle 4 day 1 (C4D1), after six to seven weeks of nivolumab. The patients all showed relapse after autologous stem cell transplantation, while their brentuximab vedotin exposure varied. Using immunoSEQ multiplex PCR, the repertoire was profiled, and TCRdb retains in-frame clones only, with some absent. Of roughly 94,000 clones listed, about 93% are singletons. Sequenced material: peripheral blood mononuclear cells (PBMCs), taken before the fourth cycle of nivolumab. The receptors originated from a human donor with classical Hodgkin lymphoma.

This clone has a single count. CDR3 bases: TGTGCCAGCAGGCATGGACAGGGGCTTCACTACGAGCAGTACTTC. Protein sequence: CASRHGQGLHYEQYF. The chain is built from TRBV6-5 and TRBJ2-7; 9 bases are a match to TRBD1. Germline V gives CDR1 MNHEY, CDR2 SVGAGI. V was clipped by 6 bases and J by 3 bases; unmatched bases: 9. This CDR3 has 15 residues.

This chain links TRBV27 with TRBJ1-2, with a tentative D call TRBD1 (6 bases). Trimming pared 6 bases from V and 8 bases from J, leaving 19 bases between. The CDR3 is 14 amino acids. Germline CDR1 and CDR2: MNHEY and SMNVEV (reference sequence). The DNA of the CDR3 is TGTGCCAGCAGCGGGCGGGGGGCGCCGGCGGGCTACACCTTC. Its translation: CASSGRGAPAGYTF.

The chain links TRBV9 to TRBJ2-7; D gene uncertain. Germline values: CDR1 SGDLS, CDR2 YYNGEE. CDR3 length: 16 amino acids. Trimming shortened V by 3 bases and J by 1 base, and 17 bases separated the two germline ends. This chain's CDR3 is CASSGSKRNPSYEQYF. The CDR3 bases are TGTGCCAGCAGCGGCTCAAAGCGTAACCCTTCCTACGAGCAGTACTTC.

The chain is built from TRBV30 and TRBJ1-1; no clear D gene. The CDR3 consists of 13 residues. Per the germline V gene, CDR1 is GTSNPN and CDR2 is SVGIG (reference sequence). Trimming pared 2 bases from V and 2 bases from J, leaving 9 bases between. The CDR3 DNA sequence: TGTGCCTGGAGTCGGGATTATAACACTGAAGCTTTCTTT. Translated: CAWSRDYNTEAFF.

This chain joins TRBV29-1 and TRBJ2-4, with 7 bases fitting TRBD1. Germline-derived CDR1 and CDR2 are SQVTM and ANQGSEA. The CDR3 length is 15 residues. V shed 4 bases and J 8 bases; nucleotides not matched to a gene: 14. CDR3 amino acids: CSVALPDRVADIQYF. In DNA, the CDR3 is TGCAGCGTTGCCCTCCCCGACAGGGTGGCGGACATTCAGTACTTC.

The V gene is TRBV2, the J gene TRBJ1-1; TRBD1 might be the D (6 bases). Per germline, CDR1 SNHLY and CDR2 FYNNEI. Deletions cut 8 bases from V and 1 base from J, with 8 bases between. The CDR3 totals 12 residues. CDR3 in DNA: TGTGCCAGCGGGGGCGGGAACACTGAAGCTTTCTTT. It translates to CASGGGNTEAFF.

The chain combines TRBV5-5 with TRBJ1-5; maybe TRBD1 (6 bases). CDR3 length equals 15 residues. CDR1 is SGHKS, CDR2 YYEKEE, per germline (reference sequence). Trimming took off 2 bases at V and 4 bases at J, with 13 bases between the two ends. CDR3: CASSFREGVNQPQHF. DNA for the CDR3: TGTGCCAGCAGCTTTCGGGAGGGGGTGAATCAGCCCCAGCATTTT.

The gene calls are TRBV28 and TRBJ1-4; D uncertain. Germline CDR1 reads MDHEN; CDR2 reads SYDVKM. The CDR3 is 15 amino acids. Between the trimmed V and J ends, which lost 5 bases and 3 bases, there was a span of 13 bases. CDR3 loop: CASSTYRLANEKLFF. Here the CDR3 DNA reads TGTGCCAGCAGTACTTACCGGTTGGCTAATGAAAAACTGTTTTTT.

The DNA of the CDR3 is TGTGCCAGCAGTTACGGGTGGGGTAATAATGAAAAACTGTTTTTT. Translating it yields CASSYGWGNNEKLFF. The chain couples TRBV6-5 to TRBJ1-4; no clear D. The CDR3 runs 15 residues. The germline gives CDR1 MNHEY, CDR2 SVGAGI. V was cut by 2 bases and J by 4 bases, with 11 bases left in between.

V usage is TRBV7-2 and J usage is TRBJ2-1; TRBD2 matches 7 bases. Trimming removed 1 base from V and 0 bases from J; junction bases left unmatched: 9. This CDR3 is built from 18 residues. Germline V gives CDR1 SGHTA, CDR2 FQGNSA. The CDR3 region is CASSLVSLAASSYNEQFF. The CDR3 DNA reads as TGTGCCAGCAGCTTAGTCTCCCTAGCGGCAAGCTCCTACAATGAGCAGTTCTTC.

V and J are TRBV5-1 and TRBJ2-7, with D possibly TRBD1 on 5 matching bases. Between the trimmed V and J ends, which lost 6 bases and 7 bases, there was a span of 20 bases. Germline V gene data show CDR1 as SGHRS and CDR2 as YFSETQ. The CDR3 length is 14 residues. CDR3 sequence: CASNEKDYRNEQYF. The CDR3 region has the DNA TGCGCCAGCAACGAAAAGGATTACAGGAATGAGCAGTACTTC.

This chain connects TRBV9 to TRBJ1-3; TRBD1 matches 8 bases. CDR1 SGDLS and CDR2 YYNGEE come from the germline V gene. The CDR3 runs 16 residues. The V and J ends lost 2 bases and 5 bases, in that order; junction bases with no gene match: 9. CDR3 nucleotide sequence: TGTGCCAGCAGCGTGGCCCACGGACAGGGCCGAAACACCATATATTTT. Residues: CASSVAHGQGRNTIYF. The variable domain in full, completed from reference TRBV9 and TRBJ1-3, reads DSGVTQTPKHLITATGQRVTLRCSPRSGDLSVYWYQQSLDQGLQFLIQYYNGEERAKGNILERFSAQQFPDLHSELNLSSLELGDSALYFCASSVAHGQGRNTIYFGEGSWLTVV.

This chain links TRBV7-8 with TRBJ2-3, with a tentative D call TRBD1 (5 bases). The germline gives CDR1 SGHVS, CDR2 FQNEAQ. The length of the CDR3 is 15 residues. V lost 3 bases, J lost 6 bases, and 16 bases lay in between. CDR3 in amino acids: CASSFRSGKGDTQYF. CDR3 DNA: TGTGCCAGCAGCTTTCGTTCAGGGAAGGGGGATACGCAGTATTTT.

The J gene is TRBJ1-3, the V gene TRBV7-9, with D tentatively TRBD1 (6 bases). The V gene lost 5 bases and the J gene lost 0 bases, with 14 bases spanning the gap. CDR3 length equals 16 residues. The germline V gene encodes CDR1 SEHNR and CDR2 FQNEAQ (reference sequence). The CDR3 region is CASSPRQVSSGNTIYF. The DNA of the CDR3 is TGTGCCAGCAGCCCCCGACAGGTATCCTCTGGAAACACCATATATTTT.

The DNA of the CDR3 is TGTGCCAGCAGCTACGTGTACCAAGAGACCCAGTACTTC. Translating gives CASSYVYQETQYF. The chain recombines TRBV27 with TRBJ2-5, with no clear D. Per the germline V gene, CDR1 is MNHEY and CDR2 is SMNVEV (reference sequence). There are 13 residues in the CDR3. V lost 6 bases to trimming and J lost 0 bases, with 8 bases between them.

The chain uses TRBV30 and TRBJ1-1, with D perhaps TRBD1 (5 bases). Germline V CDR1 and CDR2: GTSNPN, SVGIG (reference sequence). V was trimmed by 2 bases and J by 3 bases, leaving 13 bases between them. This CDR3 region has 14 residues. The CDR3 nucleotides are TGTGCCTGGAGTTCACGCGGGGGGGACACTGAAGCTTTCTTT. Protein sequence: CAWSSRGGDTEAFF.

V is TRBV6-5 and J is TRBJ1-1; D perhaps matches TRBD1 (6 bases). Germline CDR1 MNHEY, CDR2 SVGAGI. CDR3 length equals 15 residues. V lost 8 bases to trimming and J lost 2 bases, with 18 bases between them. CDR3 sequence: CASASSRTDNTEAFF. The CDR3 nucleotides are TGTGCCAGCGCCTCTTCTCGGACAGATAACACTGAAGCTTTCTTT.

This clone was seen a single time. J is TRBJ1-5 and V is TRBV6-1, with D perhaps TRBD1 (6 bases). This CDR3 comprises 13 residues. Germline lookup yields CDR1 MNHNS and CDR2 SASEGT. V shed 6 bases and J shed 5 bases, with 11 bases lying between them. The DNA of the CDR3 is TGTGCCAGCAGCGCGACAGGCTATCAGCCCCAGCATTTT. Amino acid sequence: CASSATGYQPQHF.

The chain is built from TRBV18 and TRBJ2-3; TRBD2 is a possible D gene (6 bases). CDR3 length: 18 residues. CDR1 is KGHSH and CDR2 is LQKENI in the germline V gene. V shed 1 base and J shed 2 bases, with 19 bases lying between them. CDR3 protein: CASSPLPRAGRLTDTQYF. The CDR3 bases are TGTGCCAGCTCACCACTTCCTCGGGCGGGACGTCTCACAGATACGCAGTATTTT.

This clone was detected once. The V call is TRBV9, the J call TRBJ1-2; D uncertain. CDR1 and CDR2 (germline): SGDLS, YYNGEE. The CDR3 is 14 amino acids. Trimming shortened V by 4 bases and J by 2 bases, and 12 bases separated the two germline ends. CDR3 region: CASSPYEGNYGYTF. In nucleotides, the CDR3 is TGTGCCAGCAGCCCCTATGAGGGCAACTATGGCTACACCTTC.

The chain couples TRBV5-1 to TRBJ2-3; 9 bases fit TRBD2. Trimming cost V 4 bases and J 10 bases; bases outside gene matches: 28. The CDR3 extends over 20 amino acids. In germline, CDR1 is SGHRS, CDR2 YFSETQ. Here the CDR3 DNA reads TGCGCCAGCAGCGGCTCCGGGACGGGGAGTCTAGCGGGGCGTCGATTCGCGCAGTATTTT. Its protein is CASSGSGTGSLAGRRFAQYF.

The J gene is TRBJ1-1, the V gene TRBV6-1, with a tentative D call TRBD1 (6 bases). CDR1 is MNHNS, CDR2 SASEGT, per germline. The CDR3 consists of 13 residues. Trimming took 8 bases from V and 4 from J, leaving 14 bases between them. The CDR3 DNA sequence: TGTGCCAGCCGCACCGGGGGGGCCACTGAAGCTTTCTTT. Translation gives CASRTGGATEAFF.

The chain couples TRBV28 to TRBJ2-3; D unresolved. The CDR3 has 13 amino acids. CDR1 MDHEN and CDR2 SYDVKM come from the germline V gene. V was trimmed by 3 bases and J by 7 bases, leaving 11 bases between them. The CDR3 protein is CASSFLVGNTQYF. CDR3 in DNA: TGTGCCAGCAGTTTCCTGGTTGGGAATACGCAGTATTTT.